This T cell receptor (beta chain) comes out of a study of low-dose radiotherapy and immunotherapy resistance in tumors. Looking at the study overall: Treatment consisted of nivolumab 240 mg every two weeks and ipilimumab 1 mg/kg every six weeks, given intravenously to patients. Once cycle 1 day 1 began, patients took oral aspirin 300 mg daily for four cycles.

This clonotype was found many times. The junction departs from the called germline gene at one end, perhaps through a read error. The authors ran around 20 PCR cycles to amplify TCRs with a constant-region primer and V-primer adapter. One entry per CDR3 protein, called by TCRdb with MiXCR from the reads. The data contain roughly 52,000 distinct CDR3 sequences, roughly 31% of them seen just once; the ten biggest clones take up 7% to 10%. Noted time point: after trial treatment. This sample's treatment: LDRT plus nivolumab, ipilimumab, low-dose cyclophosphamide and aspirin (RACIN trial). Donors received a regimen that comprised nivolumab, ipilimumab, aspirin, low-dose cyclophosphamide and low-dose radiotherapy. This CDR3 has 10 amino acids. Germline-derived CDR1 and CDR2 are SQVTM and ANQGSEA.

The V gene is TRBV29-1, the J gene TRBJ1-1; D may be TRBD1 (5 bases). Sequences were derived from PBMCs, sampled after low-dose radiotherapy plus immunotherapy. The receptor was isolated from a male donor with rectosigmoid adenocarcinoma. The chain's CDR3 is CSGTDTEAFF. The CDR3 region has the DNA TGCAGCGGTACGGACACGGAAGCTTTCTTT.